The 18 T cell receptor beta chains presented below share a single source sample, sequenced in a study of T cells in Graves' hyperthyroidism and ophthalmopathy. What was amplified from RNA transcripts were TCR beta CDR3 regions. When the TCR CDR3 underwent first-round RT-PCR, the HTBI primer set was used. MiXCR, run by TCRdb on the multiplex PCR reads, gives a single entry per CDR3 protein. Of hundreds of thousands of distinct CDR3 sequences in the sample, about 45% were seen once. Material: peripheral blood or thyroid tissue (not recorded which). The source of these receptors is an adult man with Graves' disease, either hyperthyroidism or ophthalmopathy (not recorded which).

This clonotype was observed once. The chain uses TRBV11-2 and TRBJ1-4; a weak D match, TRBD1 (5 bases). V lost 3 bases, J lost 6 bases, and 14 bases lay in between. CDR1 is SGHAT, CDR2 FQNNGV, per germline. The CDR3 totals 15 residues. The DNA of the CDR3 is TGTGCCAGCAGCTTGGCGCGGGGCACAGATGAAAAACTGTTTTTT. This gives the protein CASSLARGTDEKLFF. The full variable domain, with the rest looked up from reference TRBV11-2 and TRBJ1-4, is EAGVAQSPRYKIIEKRQSVAFWCNPISGHATLYWYQQILGQGPKLLIQFQNNGVVDDSQLPKDRFSAERLKGVDSTLKIQPAKLEDSAVYLCASSLARGTDEKLFFGSGTQLSVL.

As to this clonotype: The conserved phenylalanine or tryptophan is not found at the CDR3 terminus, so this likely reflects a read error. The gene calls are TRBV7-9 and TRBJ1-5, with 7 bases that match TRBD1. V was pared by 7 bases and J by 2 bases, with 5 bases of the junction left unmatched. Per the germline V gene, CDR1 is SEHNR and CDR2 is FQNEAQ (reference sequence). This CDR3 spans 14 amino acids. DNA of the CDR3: TGTGCCAGCAACAGTACAGGGGGCAATCAGCCCCAGCATCTT. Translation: CASNSTGGNQPQHL.

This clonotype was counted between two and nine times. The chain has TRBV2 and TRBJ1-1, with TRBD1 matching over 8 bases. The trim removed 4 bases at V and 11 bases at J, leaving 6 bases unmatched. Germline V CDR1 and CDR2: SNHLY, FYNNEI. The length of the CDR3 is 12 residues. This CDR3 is CASSAGGLEAFF. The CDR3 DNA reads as TGTGCCAGCAGTGCAGGGGGCCTGGAGGCTTTCTTT.

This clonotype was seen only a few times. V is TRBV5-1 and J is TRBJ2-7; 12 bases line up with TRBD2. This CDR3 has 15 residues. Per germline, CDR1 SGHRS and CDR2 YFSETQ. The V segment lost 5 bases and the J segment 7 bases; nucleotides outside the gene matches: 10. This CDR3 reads CASRPQLAGGGEQYF. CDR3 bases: TGCGCCAGCAGACCCCAACTAGCGGGAGGTGGGGAGCAGTACTTC.

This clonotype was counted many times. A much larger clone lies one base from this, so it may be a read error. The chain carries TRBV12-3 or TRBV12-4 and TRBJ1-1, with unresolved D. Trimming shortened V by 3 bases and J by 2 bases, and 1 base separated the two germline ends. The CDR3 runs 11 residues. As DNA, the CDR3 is TGTGCCAGCAGTTTTAACACTGAAGCTTTCTTT. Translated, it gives CASSFNTEAFF.

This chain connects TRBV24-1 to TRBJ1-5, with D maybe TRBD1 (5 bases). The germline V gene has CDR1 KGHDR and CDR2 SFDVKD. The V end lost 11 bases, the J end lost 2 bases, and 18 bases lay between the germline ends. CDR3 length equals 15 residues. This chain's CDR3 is CAIIAGAMGNQPQHF. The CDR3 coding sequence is TGTGCCATTATTGCCGGGGCCATGGGCAATCAGCCCCAGCATTTT.

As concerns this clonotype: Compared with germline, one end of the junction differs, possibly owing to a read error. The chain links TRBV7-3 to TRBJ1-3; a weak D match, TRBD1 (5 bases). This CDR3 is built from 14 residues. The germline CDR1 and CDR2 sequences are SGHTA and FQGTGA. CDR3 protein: CASSQTDIGNTIYF. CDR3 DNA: TGCGCCAGCAGCCAAACGGACATTGGAAACACCATATATTTT. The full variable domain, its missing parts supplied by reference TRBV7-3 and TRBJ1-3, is GAGVSQTPSNKVTEKGKYVELRCDPISGHTALYWYRQSLGQGPEFLIYFQGTGAADDSGLPNDRFFAVRPEGSVSTLKIQRTERGDSAVYLCASSQTDIGNTIYFGEGSWLTVV.

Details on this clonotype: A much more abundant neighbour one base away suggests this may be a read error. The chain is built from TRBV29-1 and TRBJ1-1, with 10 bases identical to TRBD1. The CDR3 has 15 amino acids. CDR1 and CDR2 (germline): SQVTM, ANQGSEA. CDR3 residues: CSGARTGGGNTEDFF. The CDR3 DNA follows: TGCAGCGGGGCGAGGACAGGGGGGGGGAACACTGAAGATTTCTTT.

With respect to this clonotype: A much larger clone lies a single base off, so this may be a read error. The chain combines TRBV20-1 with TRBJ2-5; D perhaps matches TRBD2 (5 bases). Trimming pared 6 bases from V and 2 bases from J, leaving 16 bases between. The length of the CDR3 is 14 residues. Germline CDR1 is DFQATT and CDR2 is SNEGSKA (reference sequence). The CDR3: CSAISRGGQETQYF. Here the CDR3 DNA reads TGCAGTGCGATTTCACGTGGAGGACAAGAGACCCAGTACTTC.

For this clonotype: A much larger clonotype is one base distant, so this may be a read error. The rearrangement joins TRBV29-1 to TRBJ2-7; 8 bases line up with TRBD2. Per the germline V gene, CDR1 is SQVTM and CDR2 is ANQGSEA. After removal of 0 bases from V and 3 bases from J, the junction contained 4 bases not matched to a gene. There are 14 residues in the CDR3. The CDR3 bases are TGCAGCGTTGAAGAGCGGGGGGAAGGCTACGAGCAGTACTTC. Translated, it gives CSVEERGEGYEQYF.

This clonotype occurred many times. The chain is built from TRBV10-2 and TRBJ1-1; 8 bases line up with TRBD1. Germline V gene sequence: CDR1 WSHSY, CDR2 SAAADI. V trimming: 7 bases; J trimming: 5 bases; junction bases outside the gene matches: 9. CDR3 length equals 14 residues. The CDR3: CASTSQGARTEAFF. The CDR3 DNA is TGCGCCAGCACCTCCCAGGGGGCCAGGACTGAAGCTTTCTTT.

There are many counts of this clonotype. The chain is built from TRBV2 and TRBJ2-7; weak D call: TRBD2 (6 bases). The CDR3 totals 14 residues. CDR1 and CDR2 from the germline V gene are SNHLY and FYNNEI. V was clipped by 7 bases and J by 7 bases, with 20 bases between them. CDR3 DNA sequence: TGTGCCAGCACTATCCTAGCGCGTACGGGGGAGCAGTACTTC. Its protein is CASTILARTGEQYF.

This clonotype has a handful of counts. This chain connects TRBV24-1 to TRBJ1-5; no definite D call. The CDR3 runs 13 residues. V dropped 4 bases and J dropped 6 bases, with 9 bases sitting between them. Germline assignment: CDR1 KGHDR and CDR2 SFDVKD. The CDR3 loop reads CATSDPAGQPQHF. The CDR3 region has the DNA TGTGCCACCAGTGACCCTGCGGGTCAGCCCCAGCATTTT.

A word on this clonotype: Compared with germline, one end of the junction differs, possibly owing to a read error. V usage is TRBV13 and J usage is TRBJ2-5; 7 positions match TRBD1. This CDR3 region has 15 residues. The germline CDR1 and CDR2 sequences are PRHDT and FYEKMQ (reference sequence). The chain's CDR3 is CASSQHRGGGEAQYF. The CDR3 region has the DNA TGTGCCAGCAGCCAACACAGGGGTGGCGGAGAGGCCCAGTACTTC.

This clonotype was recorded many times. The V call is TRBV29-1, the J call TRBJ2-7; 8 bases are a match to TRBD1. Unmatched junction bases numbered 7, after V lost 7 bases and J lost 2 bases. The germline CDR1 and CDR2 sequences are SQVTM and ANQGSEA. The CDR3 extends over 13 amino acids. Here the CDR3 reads CSAMTGDTYEQYF. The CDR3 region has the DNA TGCAGCGCCATGACAGGGGACACCTACGAGCAGTACTTC.

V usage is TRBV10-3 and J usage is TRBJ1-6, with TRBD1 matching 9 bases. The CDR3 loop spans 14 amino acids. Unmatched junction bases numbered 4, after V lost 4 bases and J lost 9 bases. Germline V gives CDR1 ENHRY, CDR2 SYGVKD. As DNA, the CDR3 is TGTGCCATCAGTGGAGGGACAGGGTTTTCACCCCTCCACTTT. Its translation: CAISGGTGFSPLHF.

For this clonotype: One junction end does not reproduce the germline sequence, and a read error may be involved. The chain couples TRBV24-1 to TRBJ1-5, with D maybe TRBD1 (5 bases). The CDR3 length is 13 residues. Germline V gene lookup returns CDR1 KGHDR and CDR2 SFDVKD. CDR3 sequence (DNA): TGTGCCAGCAGTGAGGGGATTCAAGAGACCCAGCATTTT. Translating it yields CASSEGIQETQHF.

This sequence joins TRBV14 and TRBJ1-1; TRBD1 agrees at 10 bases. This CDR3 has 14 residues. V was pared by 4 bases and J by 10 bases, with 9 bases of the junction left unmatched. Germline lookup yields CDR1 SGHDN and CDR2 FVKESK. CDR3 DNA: TGTGCCAGCAGCCCGGCCGGGACAGGGGCTGGAGCTTTCTTT. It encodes CASSPAGTGAGAFF.